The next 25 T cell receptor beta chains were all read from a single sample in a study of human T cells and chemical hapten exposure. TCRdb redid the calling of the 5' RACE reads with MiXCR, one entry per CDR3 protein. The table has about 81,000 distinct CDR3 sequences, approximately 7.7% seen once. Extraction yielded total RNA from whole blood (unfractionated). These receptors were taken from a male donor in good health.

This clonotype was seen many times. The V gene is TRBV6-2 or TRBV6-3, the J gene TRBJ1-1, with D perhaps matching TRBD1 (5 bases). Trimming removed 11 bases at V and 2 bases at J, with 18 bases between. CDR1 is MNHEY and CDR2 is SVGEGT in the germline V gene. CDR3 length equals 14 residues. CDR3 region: CAASLGGANTEAFF. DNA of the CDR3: TGTGCCGCTAGTCTGGGTGGGGCCAACACTGAAGCTTTCTTT.

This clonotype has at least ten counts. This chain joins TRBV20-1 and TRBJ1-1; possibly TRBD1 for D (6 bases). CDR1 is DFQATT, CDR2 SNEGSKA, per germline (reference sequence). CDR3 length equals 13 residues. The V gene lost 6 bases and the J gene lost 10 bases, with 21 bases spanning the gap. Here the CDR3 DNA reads TGCAGTGCCACTGGACAGACTACTGAGGGAGCTTTCTTT. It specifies CSATGQTTEGAFF.

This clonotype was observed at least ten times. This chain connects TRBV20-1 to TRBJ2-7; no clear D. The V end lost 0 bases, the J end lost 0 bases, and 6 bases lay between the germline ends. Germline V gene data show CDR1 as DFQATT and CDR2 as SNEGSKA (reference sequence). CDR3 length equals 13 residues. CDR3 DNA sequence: TGCAGTGCTAGAGACGGAAGCTCCTACGAGCAGTACTTC. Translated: CSARDGSSYEQYF.

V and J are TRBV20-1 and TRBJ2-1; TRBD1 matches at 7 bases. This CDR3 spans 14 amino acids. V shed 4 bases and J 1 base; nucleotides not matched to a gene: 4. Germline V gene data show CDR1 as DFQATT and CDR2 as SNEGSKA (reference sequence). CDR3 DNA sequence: TGCAGTGCTACGGACAGGATGTCCTACAATGAGCAGTTCTTC. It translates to CSATDRMSYNEQFF.

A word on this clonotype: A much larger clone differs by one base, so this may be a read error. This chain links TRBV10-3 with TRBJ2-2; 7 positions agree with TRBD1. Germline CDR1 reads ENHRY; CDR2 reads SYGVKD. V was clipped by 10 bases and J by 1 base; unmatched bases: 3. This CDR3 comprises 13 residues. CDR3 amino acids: CANGQENTGELFF. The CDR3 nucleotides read TGTGCCAACGGACAGGAGAACACCGGGGAGCTGTTTTTT.

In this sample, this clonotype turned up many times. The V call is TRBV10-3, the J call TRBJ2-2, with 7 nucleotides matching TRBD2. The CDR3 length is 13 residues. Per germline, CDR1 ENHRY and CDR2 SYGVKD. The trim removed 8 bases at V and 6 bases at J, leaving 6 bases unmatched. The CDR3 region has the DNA TGTGCCATCCCGGGGGGTCGTTCCGGGGAGCTGTTTTTT. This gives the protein CAIPGGRSGELFF.

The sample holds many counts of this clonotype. In DNA, the CDR3 is TGTGCCAGCAGACCTAGCGGGTCCCCGGAGACCCAGTACTTC. As protein: CASRPSGSPETQYF. This chain links TRBV6-1 with TRBJ2-5, with TRBD2 matching over 8 bases. The germline V gene encodes CDR1 MNHNS and CDR2 SASEGT. J gave up 5 bases and V 6 bases, and 8 bases lay outside the gene matches. The CDR3 runs 14 residues.

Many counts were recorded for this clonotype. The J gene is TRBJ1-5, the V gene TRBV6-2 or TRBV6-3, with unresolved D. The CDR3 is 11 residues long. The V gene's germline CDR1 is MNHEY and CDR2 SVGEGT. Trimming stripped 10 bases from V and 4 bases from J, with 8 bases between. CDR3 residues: CATGGNQPQHF. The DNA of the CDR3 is TGTGCCACCGGAGGGAATCAGCCCCAGCATTTT.

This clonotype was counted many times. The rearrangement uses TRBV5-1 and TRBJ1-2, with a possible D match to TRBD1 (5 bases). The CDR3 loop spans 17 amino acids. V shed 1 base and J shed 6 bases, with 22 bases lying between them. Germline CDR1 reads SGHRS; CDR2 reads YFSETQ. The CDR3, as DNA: TGCGCCAGCAGCTTGCCTGAGCAGGAGGGGCGAAAGGATGGCTACACCTTC. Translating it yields CASSLPEQEGRKDGYTF.

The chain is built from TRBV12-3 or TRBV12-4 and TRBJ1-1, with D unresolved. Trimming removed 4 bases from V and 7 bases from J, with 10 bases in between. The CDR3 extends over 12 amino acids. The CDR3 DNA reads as TGTGCCAGCAGTTGGGTGCGGGATGAAGCTTTCTTT. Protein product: CASSWVRDEAFF.

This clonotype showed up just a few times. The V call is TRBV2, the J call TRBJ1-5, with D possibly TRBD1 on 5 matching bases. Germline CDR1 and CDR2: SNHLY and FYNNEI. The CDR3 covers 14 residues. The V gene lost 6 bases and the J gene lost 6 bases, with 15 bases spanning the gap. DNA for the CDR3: TGTGCCAGCAGGGGCGGGGACGGGACTCAGCCCCAGCATTTT. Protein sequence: CASRGGDGTQPQHF.

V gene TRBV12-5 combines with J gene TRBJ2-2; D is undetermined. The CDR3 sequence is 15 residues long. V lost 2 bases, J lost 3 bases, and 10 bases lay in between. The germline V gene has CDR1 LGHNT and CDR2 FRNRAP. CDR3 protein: CASGLWAVDTGELFF. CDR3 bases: TGTGCTAGTGGTTTGTGGGCGGTGGACACCGGGGAGCTGTTTTTT.

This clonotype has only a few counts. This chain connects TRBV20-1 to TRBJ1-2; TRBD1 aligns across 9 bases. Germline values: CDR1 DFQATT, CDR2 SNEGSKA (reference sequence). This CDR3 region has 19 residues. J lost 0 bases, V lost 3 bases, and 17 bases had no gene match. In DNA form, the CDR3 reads TGCAGTGCTAGCACAGGGGGCGTCCTAATAGTTAGCCCTAACTATGGCTACACCTTC. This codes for CSASTGGVLIVSPNYGYTF.

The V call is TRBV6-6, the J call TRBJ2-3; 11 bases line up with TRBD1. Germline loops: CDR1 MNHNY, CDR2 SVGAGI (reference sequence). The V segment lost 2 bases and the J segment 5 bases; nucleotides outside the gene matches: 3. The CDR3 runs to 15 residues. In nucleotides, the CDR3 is TGTGCCAGCAGTTACAGGGGACAGGGGGGAGATACGCAGTATTTT. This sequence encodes CASSYRGQGGDTQYF.

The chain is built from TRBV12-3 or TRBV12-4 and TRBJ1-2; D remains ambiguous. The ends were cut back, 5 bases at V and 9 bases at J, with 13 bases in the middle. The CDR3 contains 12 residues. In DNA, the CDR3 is TGTGCCAGCAGTCCTCGCGGTCATAGCTACACCTTC. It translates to CASSPRGHSYTF.

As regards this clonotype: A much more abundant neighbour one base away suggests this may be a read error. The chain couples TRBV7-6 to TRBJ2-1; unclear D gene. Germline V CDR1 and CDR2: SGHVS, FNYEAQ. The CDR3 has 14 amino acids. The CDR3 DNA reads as TGTGCCAGCAGCCTAAGCGCCTTCTACAATGTGCAGTTCTTC. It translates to CASSLSAFYNVQFF.

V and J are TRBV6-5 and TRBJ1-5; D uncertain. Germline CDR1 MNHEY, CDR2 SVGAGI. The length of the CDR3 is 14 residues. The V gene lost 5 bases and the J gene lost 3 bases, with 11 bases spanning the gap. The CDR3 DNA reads TGTGCCAGCAGTCATAACACCATCAATCAGCCCCAGCATTTT. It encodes CASSHNTINQPQHF.

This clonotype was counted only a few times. The CDR3 sequence: CSADTGQGLNTEAFF. As DNA, the CDR3 is TGCAGTGCTGATACGGGACAGGGACTGAACACTGAAGCTTTCTTT. V is TRBV20-1 and J is TRBJ1-1; TRBD1 agrees at 9 bases. Germline lookup yields CDR1 DFQATT and CDR2 SNEGSKA (reference sequence). The CDR3 totals 15 residues. Trimming at V came to 5 bases and at J to 0 bases, leaving 7 bases not matched to a gene.

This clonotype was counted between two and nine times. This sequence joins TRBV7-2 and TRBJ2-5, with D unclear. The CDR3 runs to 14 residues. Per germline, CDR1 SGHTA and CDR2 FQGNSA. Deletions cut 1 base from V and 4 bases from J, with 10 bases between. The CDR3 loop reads CASSLGSGLETQYF. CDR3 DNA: TGTGCCAGCAGCTTAGGGTCCGGGTTAGAGACCCAGTACTTC.

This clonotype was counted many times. This CDR3 is CASSPWGEGLNSYNEQFF. The CDR3 DNA follows: TGTGCCAGCAGCCCTTGGGGAGAGGGACTGAACTCCTACAATGAGCAGTTCTTC. This sequence joins TRBV11-3 and TRBJ2-1, with D possibly TRBD2 on 6 matching bases. Per the germline V gene, CDR1 is SGHNT and CDR2 is YENEEA. The CDR3 extends over 18 amino acids. The V end was cut by 5 bases, the J end by 0 bases, with 20 bases between. The whole variable domain, filled in from reference TRBV11-3 and TRBJ2-1, reads EAGVVQSPRYKIIEKKQPVAFWCNPISGHNTLYWYLQNLGQGPELLIRYENEEAVDDSQLPKDRFSAERLKGVDSTLKIQPAELGDSAVYLCASSPWGEGLNSYNEQFFGPGTRLTVL.

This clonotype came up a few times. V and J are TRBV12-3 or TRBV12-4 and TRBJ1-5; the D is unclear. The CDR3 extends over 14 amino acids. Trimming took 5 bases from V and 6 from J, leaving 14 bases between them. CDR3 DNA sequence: TGTGCCAGCAGTCTAAGTGCAGGAGTTCAGCCCCAGCATTTT. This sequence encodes CASSLSAGVQPQHF.

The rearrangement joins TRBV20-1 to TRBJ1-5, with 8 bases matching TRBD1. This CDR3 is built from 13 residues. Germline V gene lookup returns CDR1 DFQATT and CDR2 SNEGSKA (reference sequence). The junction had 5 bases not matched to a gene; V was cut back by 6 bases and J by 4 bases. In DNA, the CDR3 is TGCAGTGCCGGGACAGGTGAGAATCAGCCCCAGCATTTT. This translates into CSAGTGENQPQHF.

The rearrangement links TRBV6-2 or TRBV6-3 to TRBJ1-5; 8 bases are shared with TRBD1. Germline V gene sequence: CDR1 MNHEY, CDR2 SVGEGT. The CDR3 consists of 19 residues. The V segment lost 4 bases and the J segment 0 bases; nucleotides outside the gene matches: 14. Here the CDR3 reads CASSSPPGQGQYSNQPQHF. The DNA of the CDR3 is TGTGCCAGCAGTTCGCCACCCGGACAGGGCCAATATAGCAATCAGCCCCAGCATTTT.

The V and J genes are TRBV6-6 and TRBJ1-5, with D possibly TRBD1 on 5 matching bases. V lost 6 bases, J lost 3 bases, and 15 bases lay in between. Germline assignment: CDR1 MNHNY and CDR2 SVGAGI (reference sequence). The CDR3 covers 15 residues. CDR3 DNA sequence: TGTGCCAGCAGAACAGATCAGGGATACAATCAGCCCCAGCATTTT. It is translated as CASRTDQGYNQPQHF.

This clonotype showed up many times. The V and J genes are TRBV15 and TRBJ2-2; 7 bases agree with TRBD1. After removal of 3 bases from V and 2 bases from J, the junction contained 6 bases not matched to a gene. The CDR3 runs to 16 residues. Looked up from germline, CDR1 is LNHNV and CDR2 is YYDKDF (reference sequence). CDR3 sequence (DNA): TGTGCCACCAGCAGCGAAGGGACAGCCAACACCGGGGAGCTGTTTTTT. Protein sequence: CATSSEGTANTGELFF.